This T cell receptor (beta chain) stems from a study of response to subunit inactivated influenza vaccine. This clonotype appeared many times. The antigen remains unidentified. Notes on the study in general: A suggestion made by the authors is that each seasonal influenza vaccination recruits few new T cells.

Trimming removed 5 bases at V and 8 bases at J, with 10 bases between. This CDR3 region has 12 residues. One entry per CDR3 protein results from TCRdb running MiXCR on the RT-PCR reads. The table shows over 650,000 distinct CDR3 sequences, with roughly 20% occurring only once. The chain combines TRBV12-3 or TRBV12-4 with TRBJ1-5, with unresolved D. Material: PBMCs from blood, obtained more than 4 days after vaccination. This clonotype was sampled from a man aged 50-59 years who received an inactivated influenza vaccine. CDR3 protein: CASSMLQEPQHF. In DNA, the CDR3 is TGTGCCAGCAGTATGTTACAAGAGCCCCAGCATTTT.